This T cell receptor beta chain was observed in a study of shared clonotypes between healthy human individuals. This table comes from immunoSEQ multiplex PCR, and its TCRdb copy is limited to in-frame clones, with some not included. The profile shows over a million clones, approximately 80% of them singletons. V was pared by 2 bases and J by 4 bases, with 6 bases between. CDR1 MNHEY and CDR2 SVGAGI come from the germline V gene. The CDR3 totals 12 residues. The source is a man aged 18 to 35 in good health. Some clones in this sample may be carry-over from other donors' samples. The chain links TRBV6-5 to TRBJ2-7; unclear D gene. Input material: memory CD4+ T cells from PBMCs. Subset noted: CD45RA-negative fraction. The CDR3: CASSYTNYEQYF. DNA for the CDR3: TGTGCCAGCAGTTACACCAATTACGAGCAGTACTTC.